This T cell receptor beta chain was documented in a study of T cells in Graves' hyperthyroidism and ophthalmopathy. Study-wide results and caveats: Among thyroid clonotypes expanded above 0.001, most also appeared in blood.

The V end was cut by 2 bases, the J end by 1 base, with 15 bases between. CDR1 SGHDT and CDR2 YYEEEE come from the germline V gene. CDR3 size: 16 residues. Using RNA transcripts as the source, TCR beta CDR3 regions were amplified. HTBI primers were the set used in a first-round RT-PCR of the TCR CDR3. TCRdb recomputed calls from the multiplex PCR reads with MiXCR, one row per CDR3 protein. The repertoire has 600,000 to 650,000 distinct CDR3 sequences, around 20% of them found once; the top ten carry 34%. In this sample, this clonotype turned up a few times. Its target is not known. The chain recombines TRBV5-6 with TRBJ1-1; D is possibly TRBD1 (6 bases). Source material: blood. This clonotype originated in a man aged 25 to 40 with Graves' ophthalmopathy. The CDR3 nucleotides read TGTGCCAGCAGCTTAACAGGGATAATAGGGAACACTGAAGCTTTCTTT. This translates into CASSLTGIIGNTEAFF.